The source of this TCR beta chain is a study of PD-L1 blockade in urothelial cancer. The length of the CDR3 is 14 residues. The germline V and J ends were trimmed by 0 bases and 6 bases, with 11 bases remaining between them. Profiling relied on immunoSEQ multiplex PCR, and the TCRdb table lists in-frame clones only, not all of them. The sample contains about 180 clones, 30% to 35% of which appear only once. Broader study findings: The study used one FFPE tumor sample per patient, not collected right before treatment.

This clone occurred a few times. Its target is unknown. This TCR derives from a man between 65 and 85 years old with urothelial cancer. The chain combines TRBV23-1 with TRBJ1-1; no definite D call. Being an ORF, TRBV23-1 has a function that is uncertain. The starting material was tumor tissue, obtained before atezolizumab (anti-PD-L1) treatment. CDR3: CASSQSPQTAEAFF. The CDR3 bases are TGCGCCAGCAGTCAATCCCCACAAACCGCTGAAGCTTTCTTT.